This record concerns one T cell receptor (beta chain) sequence. Antigen: not known. The data were taken from a study of T cells expressing NK-cell markers. Germline assignment: CDR1 MNHEY and CDR2 SVGEGT. This CDR3 has 12 amino acids. A 5'RACE template switching approach incorporating UMIs was used to make TCR beta cDNA. TCRdb re-called the 5' RACE reads, yielding one record per CDR3 amino acid sequence without DNA. This table lists 200,000 to 300,000 distinct CDR3 sequences. Study-wide findings and caveats: Of CD8+ T cells, roughly 1.0-7.0% belonged to dominant NKG2C+ clonotypes in several donors.

The chain joins TRBV6-2 or TRBV6-3 to TRBJ2-7. Sequenced: blood T cells: a sorted CD56 or NKG2C T cell subset, CD4+ or CD8+ T cells, or bulk PBMC T cells (not recorded which). The sequence derives from a man aged 18 to 35 in good health. The CDR3 loop reads CASLASGFEQYF.